This entry lists 13 T cell receptor beta chains sequenced from one sample in a study of OX40 agonist ivuxolimab in advanced cancers. Only in-frame clones appear in the TCRdb table, and some are missing; sequencing was by immunoSEQ multiplex PCR. This table holds around 80,000 clones, approximately 85% found once. This material consisted of CD4+ or CD8+ T cells sorted from blood, taken in a trial of the OX40 agonist ivuxolimab. The receptor set was obtained from an adult with an advanced solid tumor such as melanoma, head and neck, liver or kidney cancer.

The chain joins TRBV9 to TRBJ2-1; no reliable D call. The CDR3 loop spans 14 amino acids. V was cut by 4 bases and J by 12 bases, with 20 bases left in between. From germline, CDR1 is SGDLS and CDR2 YYNGEE. The CDR3 bases are TGTGCCAGCAGCCCCCGATTTGAGGTACTTGGGCAGTTCTTC. Translation: CASSPRFEVLGQFF.

The chain couples TRBV18 to TRBJ1-2, with 12 bases matching TRBD1. CDR1 and CDR2 from the germline V gene are KGHSH and LQKENI. The junction had 12 bases not matched to a gene; V was cut back by 2 bases and J by 5 bases. The CDR3 runs to 18 residues. The CDR3 here is CASSPNPSGTGGWYGYTF. The CDR3 nucleotides read TGTGCCAGCTCACCAAATCCTTCCGGGACAGGGGGCTGGTATGGCTACACCTTC.

The chain is built from TRBV25-1 and TRBJ2-6; D is unclear. Germline V gene lookup returns CDR1 MGHDK and CDR2 SYGVNS. With 8 bases removed from V and 4 bases from J, the gap between germline ends came to 15 bases. The CDR3 is 15 residues long. CDR3 region: CASALSWGGANVLTF. CDR3 DNA sequence: TGTGCCAGCGCCCTTTCCTGGGGAGGGGCCAACGTCCTGACTTTC.

The chain joins TRBV6-1 to TRBJ1-1; no reliable D call. V was cut by 4 bases and J by 10 bases, with 16 bases left in between. The CDR3 covers 13 residues. Looked up from germline, CDR1 is MNHNS and CDR2 is SASEGT. The CDR3 loop is CASSGYAGEGAFF. The CDR3 DNA sequence: TGTGCCAGCAGTGGATATGCCGGGGAAGGAGCTTTCTTT.

The rearrangement joins TRBV15 to TRBJ1-2; D ambiguous. Trimming shortened V by 5 bases and J by 6 bases, and 16 bases separated the two germline ends. This CDR3 contains 14 residues. Germline CDR1 is LNHNV and CDR2 is YYDKDF (reference sequence). The CDR3 is CATSLRDYTDGYTF. The DNA for the CDR3 is TGTGCCACCAGCCTCCGGGATTATACAGATGGCTACACCTTC.

The CDR3 loop is CASRMALFGNTIYF. For the CDR3, the DNA is TGCGCCAGCAGAATGGCCCTGTTTGGCAACACCATATATTTT. The chain couples TRBV10-2 to TRBJ1-3; no firm D call. The CDR3 has 14 amino acids. V was clipped by 6 bases and J by 7 bases, with 16 bases between them. Germline values: CDR1 WSHSY, CDR2 SAAADI.

The chain joins TRBV2 to TRBJ1-3; 10 bases agree with TRBD1. This CDR3 spans 17 amino acids. Trimming took 6 bases from V and 0 from J; bases not matched to a gene: 8. CDR1 is SNHLY, CDR2 FYNNEI, per germline. CDR3 in DNA: TGTGCCAGCAGAGGCGGGACAGGGGAGCTCTCTGGAAACACCATATATTTT. Translation: CASRGGTGELSGNTIYF.

The chain uses TRBV27 and TRBJ2-1, with unresolved D. The ends were cut back, 2 bases at V and 7 bases at J, with 9 bases in the middle. The CDR3 totals 13 residues. Germline CDR1 MNHEY, CDR2 SMNVEV (reference sequence). The CDR3 DNA sequence: TGTGCCAGCAGTTTAGTAAGAGGTAATGAGCAGTTCTTC. The encoded protein is CASSLVRGNEQFF.

The chain couples TRBV10-3 to TRBJ2-3, with 9 bases that match TRBD1. Germline CDR1 is ENHRY and CDR2 is SYGVKD. J gave up 4 bases and V 4 bases, and 6 bases lay outside the gene matches. This CDR3 contains 15 residues. The CDR3 is CAISGRQGVADTQYF. The CDR3 nucleotides are TGTGCCATCAGTGGGAGACAGGGGGTAGCAGATACGCAGTATTTT.

J is TRBJ1-3 and V is TRBV7-2, with D uncertain. The germline gives CDR1 SGHTA, CDR2 FQGNSA. CDR3 length: 16 amino acids. V lost 5 bases and J 0 bases, leaving 14 bases between the germline ends. CDR3: CASSPLGRSSGNTIYF. CDR3 sequence (DNA): TGTGCCAGCAGCCCGCTCGGACGGAGCTCTGGAAACACCATATATTTT.

This chain's CDR3 is CASSTDRSYASGYNEQFF. The CDR3, as DNA: TGTGCCAGCAGTACGGACAGGTCCTACGCTAGCGGATACAATGAGCAGTTCTTC. The J gene is TRBJ2-1, the V gene TRBV28; D assignment may be TRBD1 or TRBD2 (7 bases each). Germline loops: CDR1 MDHEN, CDR2 SYDVKM. The length of the CDR3 is 18 residues. Trimming cost V 5 bases and J 4 bases, with 24 bases left between them.

This clone appeared once. The chain joins TRBV5-4 to TRBJ2-5, with 7 bases fitting TRBD1. CDR3 size: 15 residues. Trimming took 1 base from V and 4 from J; bases not matched to a gene: 7. Germline V gene lookup returns CDR1 SGHNT and CDR2 YYREEE (reference sequence). CDR3 in DNA: TGTGCCAGCAGCTTGAGTAAGGGGGCGAGAGAGACCCAGTACTTC. This encodes CASSLSKGARETQYF.

This rearrangement joins TRBV5-1 to TRBJ2-2; 8 nucleotides align to TRBD1. Unmatched junction bases numbered 6, after V lost 5 bases and J lost 3 bases. Germline CDR1 and CDR2: SGHRS and YFSETQ. The CDR3 extends over 15 amino acids. CDR3 sequence: CASRWDRSDTGELFF. The CDR3 DNA sequence: TGCGCCAGCAGGTGGGACAGGTCGGACACCGGGGAGCTGTTTTTT.